The 27 T cell receptor beta chains listed next were all sequenced from one sample in a study of control samples from healthy donors and cancer patients. Some clones are missing from TCRdb's copy, which holds only in-frame ones; the method was immunoSEQ multiplex PCR. The sample lists fewer than 95,000 clones, about 83% occurring once. Sequencing was performed on blood. The receptors were sampled from a woman in her thirties or forties in good health.

The genes are TRBV7-2 and TRBJ2-7; D gene uncertain. Germline V gene lookup returns CDR1 SGHTA and CDR2 FQGNSA. The germline V and J ends were trimmed by 4 bases and 2 bases, with 3 bases remaining between them. The CDR3 spans 11 residues. CDR3 protein: CASSSTYEQYF. The CDR3 region has the DNA TGTGCCAGCAGCTCCACCTACGAGCAGTACTTC.

The CDR3 sequence: CASRQASAVGNTIYF. DNA for the CDR3: TGTGCCAGCAGGCAAGCCTCGGCCGTTGGAAACACCATATATTTT. J is TRBJ1-3 and V is TRBV7-2; D ambiguous. The CDR3 is 15 amino acids. The germline CDR1 and CDR2 sequences are SGHTA and FQGNSA. V was pared by 6 bases and J by 3 bases, with 15 bases between.

The chain couples TRBV4-3 to TRBJ2-7; TRBD1 might be the D (5 bases). The germline V gene encodes CDR1 LGHNA and CDR2 YSLEER. The germline V and J ends were trimmed by 1 base and 4 bases, with 8 bases remaining between them. This CDR3 region has 13 residues. CDR3 coding DNA: TGCGCCAGCAGCCAAGCCCAGGGATACGAGCAGTACTTC. It encodes CASSQAQGYEQYF.

The chain recombines TRBV4-1 with TRBJ2-2, with D perhaps being TRBD1 or TRBD2 (5 bases each). The CDR3 covers 14 residues. Germline assignment: CDR1 MGHRA and CDR2 YSYEKL. The V end lost 1 base, the J end lost 5 bases, and 8 bases lay between the germline ends. CDR3 residues: CASSQGWGTGELFF. The CDR3 DNA sequence: TGCGCCAGCAGCCAAGGGTGGGGGACCGGGGAGCTGTTTTTT.

The CDR3 region is CASSLGTVNYGYTF. As DNA, the CDR3 is TGTGCCAGCAGCTTGGGGACAGTTAACTATGGCTACACCTTC. This rearrangement joins TRBV5-4 to TRBJ1-2, with a tentative D call TRBD1 (6 bases). Per germline, CDR1 SGHNT and CDR2 YYREEE (reference sequence). This CDR3 has 14 amino acids. The ends were cut back, 0 bases at V and 1 base at J, with 7 bases in the middle.

In this sample, this clone turned up once. The chain links TRBV29-1 to TRBJ1-4, with no clear D. CDR1 is SQVTM and CDR2 is ANQGSEA in the germline V gene. Trimming cost V 5 bases and J 3 bases, with 7 bases left between them. The CDR3 has 12 amino acids. CDR3 sequence: CSVKGSNEKLFF. In DNA, the CDR3 is TGCAGCGTTAAGGGATCTAATGAAAAACTGTTTTTT.

Only one count was recorded for this clone. The chain couples TRBV10-1 to TRBJ2-5, with D maybe TRBD1 (5 bases). This CDR3 is 15 amino acids long. Per germline, CDR1 WNHNN and CDR2 SYGVQD (reference sequence). V lost 3 bases and J lost 1, with 12 bases in between. The CDR3 loop is CASSDQIQGQETQYF. The CDR3, as DNA: TGCGCCAGCAGTGATCAGATCCAGGGCCAAGAGACCCAGTACTTC.

V usage is TRBV6-2 or TRBV6-3 and J usage is TRBJ2-7; D possibly corresponds to TRBD2 (5 bases). Germline lookup yields CDR1 MNHEY and CDR2 SVGEGT. The germline V and J ends were trimmed by 0 bases and 4 bases, with 10 bases remaining between them. This CDR3 is built from 14 residues. This CDR3 is CASSYSLWEYEQYF. As DNA, the CDR3 is TGTGCCAGCAGTTACTCCCTCTGGGAGTACGAGCAGTACTTC.

The chain joins TRBV24-1 to TRBJ1-1; D is unclear. V shed 1 base and J shed 11 bases, with 13 bases lying between them. There are 13 residues in the CDR3. Germline V CDR1 and CDR2: KGHDR, SFDVKD. The CDR3 is CATSDFGPQGAFF. CDR3 nucleotides: TGTGCCACCAGTGATTTCGGGCCCCAAGGGGCTTTCTTT.

V usage is TRBV4-1 and J usage is TRBJ1-4, with D unclear. CDR1 is MGHRA and CDR2 is YSYEKL in the germline V gene. The CDR3 runs to 15 residues. Trimming cost V 0 bases and J 8 bases, with 13 bases left between them. CDR3 loop: CASSQERRRGEKLFF. As DNA, the CDR3 is TGCGCCAGCAGCCAAGAACGCCGCCGAGGGGAAAAACTGTTTTTT.

J is TRBJ1-2 and V is TRBV29-1, with 10 bases aligning to TRBD1. Germline CDR1 reads SQVTM; CDR2 reads ANQGSEA. Germline trimming cut 7 bases from V and 6 bases from J; bases unmatched to any gene: 14. The CDR3 runs to 15 residues. The CDR3 bases are TGCAGCGACCGACTGACAGGGGGCGCCGGCGATGGCTACACCTTC. Its translation: CSDRLTGGAGDGYTF.

V gene TRBV9 combines with J gene TRBJ2-3; a weak D match, TRBD2 (5 bases). This CDR3 spans 13 amino acids. V was cut by 6 bases and J by 6 bases, with 14 bases left in between. Germline V gene data show CDR1 as SGDLS and CDR2 as YYNGEE. This chain's CDR3 is CASKGAGADTQYF. The CDR3, as DNA: TGTGCCAGCAAGGGAGCAGGCGCCGATACGCAGTATTTT.

This clone has a single count. This chain links TRBV30 with TRBJ1-2; TRBD1 might be the D (6 bases). This CDR3 region has 13 residues. From germline, CDR1 is GTSNPN and CDR2 SVGIG (reference sequence). Deletions cut 7 bases from V and 6 bases from J, with 18 bases between. The CDR3 sequence: CASNRDGGNGYTF. The CDR3 DNA reads as TGTGCCTCCAACAGGGATGGGGGAAATGGCTACACCTTC.

The rearrangement links TRBV7-6 to TRBJ2-7; 9 nucleotides line up with TRBD2. The CDR3 length is 15 residues. The germline gives CDR1 SGHVS, CDR2 FNYEAQ. V lost 3 bases and J lost 4; bases outside the gene matches: 7. CDR3 amino acids: CASSLGGGVIYEQYF. The CDR3 nucleotides are TGTGCCAGCAGCTTGGGCGGGGGGGTTATTTACGAGCAGTACTTC.

The chain links TRBV19 to TRBJ1-1; unclear D gene. Germline loops: CDR1 LNHDA, CDR2 SQIVND (reference sequence). V shed 0 bases and J shed 1 base, with 9 bases lying between them. The length of the CDR3 is 15 residues. This CDR3 reads CASSIDGLSNTEAFF. In nucleotides, the CDR3 is TGTGCCAGTAGTATAGATGGGTTGTCGAACACTGAAGCTTTCTTT.

The CDR3 region has the DNA TGTGCCAGCACCGCAGGGGGCCGAGACGAGCAGTACTTC. It is translated as CASTAGGRDEQYF. The rearrangement links TRBV7-9 to TRBJ2-7; TRBD1 agrees at 8 bases. The CDR3 totals 13 residues. Losses at the gene ends were 7 bases for V and 5 bases for J; bases not matched to a gene: 7. Germline V gene sequence: CDR1 SEHNR, CDR2 FQNEAQ (reference sequence).

This sequence joins TRBV29-1 and TRBJ2-3; possibly TRBD1 for D (6 bases). This CDR3 contains 12 residues. The germline gives CDR1 SQVTM, CDR2 ANQGSEA. Trimming left V 7 bases short and J 8 bases short, with 16 bases between. DNA of the CDR3: TGCAGCGGGACAGAAACCAGGGCTACGCAGTATTTT. Its translation: CSGTETRATQYF.

The chain combines TRBV5-4 with TRBJ2-7; TRBD2 matches at 11 bases. Trimming took 4 bases from V and 0 from J; bases not matched to a gene: 6. In germline, CDR1 is SGHNT, CDR2 YYREEE (reference sequence). This CDR3 is 16 amino acids long. The CDR3 nucleotides are TGTGCCAGCAGCCCGCTAGCGGGGGGCAGCTCCTACGAGCAGTACTTC. This encodes CASSPLAGGSSYEQYF.

The chain joins TRBV6-5 to TRBJ1-2; 7 bases match TRBD1. The CDR3 length is 13 residues. With 7 bases clipped from V and 8 bases from J, the junction kept 10 bases outside the gene matches. Germline CDR1 MNHEY, CDR2 SVGAGI. DNA of the CDR3: TGTGCCAGCATGAGGGGGCAGGGAATGGGCTACACCTTC. Residues: CASMRGQGMGYTF.

V gene TRBV5-1 combines with J gene TRBJ1-6; maybe TRBD1 (5 bases). The CDR3 consists of 14 residues. V dropped 7 bases and J dropped 14 bases, with 22 bases sitting between them. Germline V lookup: CDR1 SGHRS, CDR2 YFSETQ. In DNA form, the CDR3 reads TGCGCCAGCCGCCTTGGAGGGATAGGGGAGGCCCTCCACTTT. Translating it yields CASRLGGIGEALHF.

V usage is TRBV15 and J usage is TRBJ2-7; D is perhaps TRBD2 (6 bases). The CDR3 runs to 13 residues. Trimming removed 1 base at V and 7 bases at J, with 11 bases between. Germline V gene lookup returns CDR1 LNHNV and CDR2 YYDKDF (reference sequence). The CDR3 sequence: CATSRVVGGEQYF. CDR3 DNA sequence: TGTGCCACCAGCAGAGTTGTGGGGGGAGAGCAGTACTTC.

This clone was counted a few times. The rearrangement uses TRBV5-1 and TRBJ2-7; no firm D call. The V and J ends lost 5 bases and 1 base respectively, with 13 bases between them. CDR3 size: 14 residues. Germline V CDR1 and CDR2: SGHRS, YFSETQ. The CDR3 sequence: CASRLQVSSYEQYF. DNA for the CDR3: TGCGCCAGCAGACTTCAGGTGTCATCCTACGAGCAGTACTTC.

The chain combines TRBV6-5 with TRBJ1-1, with 8 bases fitting TRBD1. CDR1 and CDR2 (germline): MNHEY, SVGAGI. With V trimmed by 2 bases and J by 7 bases, 12 bases remained unmatched. The CDR3 length is 16 residues. CDR3 protein: CASSYIRAGGMVEAFF. Here the CDR3 DNA reads TGTGCCAGCAGTTACATTAGGGCAGGGGGCATGGTTGAAGCTTTCTTT.

The chain employs TRBV6-5 and TRBJ1-2; TRBD1 matches 9 bases. V dropped 8 bases and J dropped 6; count of bases not matched to a gene: 13. From germline, CDR1 is MNHEY and CDR2 SVGAGI. The length of the CDR3 is 15 residues. CDR3 protein: CASSRDGTGKNGYTF. In DNA, the CDR3 is TGTGCCAGCTCGAGGGATGGGACAGGGAAAAATGGCTACACCTTC.

The chain carries TRBV2 and TRBJ1-5; D is perhaps TRBD1 (6 bases). The germline V and J ends were trimmed by 7 bases and 2 bases, with 12 bases remaining between them. CDR3 size: 14 residues. The V gene's germline CDR1 is SNHLY and CDR2 FYNNEI. The CDR3 DNA sequence: TGTGCCAGCAAACAGGGAGGAGGCAATCAGCCCCAGCATTTT. It specifies CASKQGGGNQPQHF.

This chain uses TRBV11-1 with TRBJ1-2, with D perhaps TRBD1 (6 bases). Germline values: CDR1 SGHAT, CDR2 FQDESV (reference sequence). V was cut by 6 bases and J by 8 bases, with 10 bases left in between. The length of the CDR3 is 11 residues. The CDR3 DNA reads TGTGCCAGCAGACAGGGAGAGGGCTACACCTTC. This translates into CASRQGEGYTF.

This chain links TRBV27 with TRBJ1-4, with TRBD1 identical over 11 bases. The CDR3 extends over 18 amino acids. The V gene end was trimmed by 4 bases and the J gene end by 5 bases; junction bases not matched to a gene: 12. CDR1 is MNHEY and CDR2 is SMNVEV in the germline V gene (reference sequence). CDR3 protein: CASSSLWDRGGINEKLFF. The CDR3 DNA reads TGTGCCAGCAGTTCCCTATGGGACAGGGGGGGTATAAATGAAAAACTGTTTTTT.